The rows below give T cell receptor beta chains drawn from one sample of a study of CD8 T cells in ankylosing spondylitis. TCRdb itself ran the 5' RACE reads through MiXCR, one entry per CDR3 protein. The top ten hold about 5% of the sample, which has 200,000 to 300,000 distinct CDR3 sequences, under 8.5% seen once. Specimen: blood, either unsorted or a sorted T cell fraction (not recorded which). These receptors were taken from a female donor with ankylosing spondylitis or in good health (not recorded which). Each CDR3 is given with its conserved first and last residue. Fields, in order: CDR3 length, clone size, V gene, D gene, J gene, CDR3 protein, CDR3 DNA. D genes are given only for firm matches. Clone size appears in some rows only: once, few, many, or a class for an expanded clone.

>13|many|TRBV10-3|TRBD2|TRBJ2-3
CASRTSGADTQYF
TGTGCCAGCCGGACTAGCGGGGCGGATACGCAGTATTTT
>11|many|TRBV21-1|-|TRBJ2-7
CASRLSYEQYF
TGTGCCAGCAGGTTAAGCTACGAGCAGTACTTC
>15|many|TRBV12-3/TRBV12-4|-|TRBJ2-7
CASSPGAGIRYEQYF
TGTGCCAGCTCTCCCGGGGCAGGCATCCGCTACGAGCAGTACTTC
>14|-|TRBV5-1|-|TRBJ2-2
CASSLTATTGELFF
TGCGCCAGCAGCCTAACAGCTACCACCGGGGAGCTGTTTTTT
>14|many|TRBV9|-|TRBJ1-2
CASSPDSFGYGYTF
TGTGCCAGCAGCCCAGACAGTTTTGGGTATGGCTACACCTTC
>14|many|TRBV2|-|TRBJ1-5
CASSGHFSNQPQHF
TGTGCCAGCAGTGGGCACTTTAGCAATCAGCCCCAGCATTTT
>16|large|TRBV4-3|TRBD2|TRBJ2-3
CASSQDTSGTVDTQYF
TGCGCCAGCAGCCAAGATACCAGCGGGACTGTAGATACGCAGTATTTT
>12|many|TRBV5-1|-|TRBJ2-1
CASSLIGSKEFF
TGCGCCAGCAGCTTGATAGGCTCCAAGGAGTTCTTC
>19|many|TRBV4-2|-|TRBJ2-1
CASSQARVTGLLLGGEQFF
TGTGCCAGCAGCCAAGCCCGGGTGACGGGGCTCCTCCTAGGCGGTGAGCAGTTCTTC
>14|many|TRBV9|-|TRBJ1-2
CASSVASPIYGYTF
TGTGCCAGCAGCGTAGCCAGCCCCATCTATGGCTACACCTTC
>18|many|TRBV20-1|TRBD2|TRBJ2-1
CSARDLTSGSRSYNEQFF
TGCAGTGCTAGAGATCTGACTAGCGGGAGTAGGTCCTACAATGAGCAGTTCTTC
>11|many|TRBV7-8|-|TRBJ2-3
CASSQGGMQYF
TGTGCCAGCAGCCAGGGGGGGATGCAGTATTTT
>13|many|TRBV10-3|-|TRBJ2-3
CAISEGHTDTQYF
TGTGCCATCAGTGAGGGGCACACAGATACGCAGTATTTT
>15|many|TRBV12-3/TRBV12-4|-|TRBJ1-2
CASNLGTLGNYGYTF
TGTGCCAGCAATCTTGGGACCCTCGGAAACTATGGCTACACCTTC
>12|many|TRBV11-2|-|TRBJ2-7
CASSHLPYEQYF
TGTGCCAGCAGCCACCTCCCCTACGAGCAGTACTTC
>14|few|TRBV5-1|-|TRBJ1-4
CASSPRPRNEKLFF
TGCGCCAGCAGCCCAAGACCTAGGAATGAAAAACTGTTTTTT
>16|-|TRBV4-3|TRBD2|TRBJ2-3
CASSPPSSGVGDTQYF
TGCGCCAGCAGCCCTCCATCTAGCGGGGTGGGAGATACGCAGTATTTT
>15|many|TRBV5-1|-|TRBJ1-1
CASSLAGAMNTEAFF
TGCGCCAGCAGCTTGGCCGGGGCTATGAACACTGAAGCTTTCTTT
>18|-|TRBV11-2|-|TRBJ2-1
CASSPLGSAFRRGNEQFF
TGTGCCAGCAGCCCGCTGGGGTCAGCGTTCAGACGGGGCAATGAGCAGTTCTTC
>12|many|TRBV27|-|TRBJ2-1
CASRTGGNEQFF
TGTGCCAGCAGGACCGGCGGCAATGAGCAGTTCTTC
>15|many|TRBV10-3|TRBD1|TRBJ2-5
CAISPGQGREETQYF
TGTGCCATCAGTCCGGGACAGGGGCGGGAAGAGACCCAGTACTTC
>16|many|TRBV5-1|-|TRBJ1-1
CASSLVTGIRDTEAFF
TGCGCCAGCAGCTTGGTTACCGGAATAAGGGACACTGAAGCTTTCTTT